The rows below give T cell receptor beta chains drawn from one sample of a study of OX40 agonist ivuxolimab in advanced cancers. Method: immunoSEQ multiplex PCR; TCRdb's copy keeps in-frame clones and lacks some. The sample records 60,000 to 85,000 clones, 92% being singletons. The sequenced sample was CD4+ or CD8+ T cells sorted from blood, obtained in a trial of the OX40 agonist ivuxolimab. Receptor source: an adult with an advanced solid tumor such as melanoma, head and neck, liver or kidney cancer. The CDR3 runs from the conserved cysteine through the conserved F or W. The D gene is left open where the match is weak. A row's size may be missing; if present it is once, few, many or a size class.

size: .; V: TRBV27; J: TRBJ2-1; D: TRBD2; CDR3: CASSWGGGAGNEQFF; DNA: TGTGCCAGCAGCTGGGGCGGGGGGGCTGGGAATGAGCAGTTCTTC
size: .; V: TRBV6-5; J: TRBJ2-2; D: .; CDR3: CASSYRQKNTGELFF; DNA: TGTGCCAGCAGTTACCGGCAGAAGAACACCGGGGAGCTGTTTTTT
size: .; V: TRBV5-1; J: TRBJ1-1; D: TRBD1; CDR3: CASSLSRGQSPEAFF; DNA: TGCGCCAGCAGCTTGTCCAGGGGGCAAAGCCCTGAAGCTTTCTTT
size: .; V: TRBV5-6; J: TRBJ2-1; D: .; CDR3: CASSLQWSYNEQFF; DNA: TGTGCCAGCAGCCTCCAATGGAGCTACAATGAGCAGTTCTTC
size: .; V: TRBV5-1; J: TRBJ1-1; D: .; CDR3: CASSLAVRANTEAFF; DNA: TGCGCCAGCAGCTTGGCCGTAAGGGCGAACACTGAAGCTTTCTTT
size: .; V: TRBV15; J: TRBJ2-5; D: .; CDR3: CATSRDRQPQETQYF; DNA: TGTGCCACCAGCAGAGATAGACAGCCACAAGAGACCCAGTACTTC
size: .; V: TRBV19; J: TRBJ2-7; D: TRBD2; CDR3: CASSPAGGSYEQYF; DNA: TGTGCCAGTAGTCCAGCGGGGGGATCCTACGAGCAGTACTTC
size: .; V: TRBV13; J: TRBJ2-2; D: .; CDR3: CASSFQGRTGELFF; DNA: TGTGCCAGCAGCTTCCAGGGGCGGACCGGGGAGCTGTTTTTT
size: .; V: TRBV5-1; J: TRBJ2-7; D: .; CDR3: CASSQGGLAYEQYF; DNA: TGCGCCAGCAGCCAAGGTGGACTCGCGTACGAGCAGTACTTC
size: .; V: TRBV9; J: TRBJ2-5; D: .; CDR3: CASSVDRWETQYF; DNA: TGTGCCAGCAGCGTAGACAGGTGGGAGACCCAGTACTTC
size: .; V: TRBV10-3; J: TRBJ1-2; D: TRBD1; CDR3: CAINLGQGADYGYTF; DNA: TGTGCCATCAACCTTGGACAGGGGGCGGACTATGGCTACACCTTC
size: .; V: TRBV19; J: TRBJ2-6; D: .; CDR3: CASTGSWGLSGANVLTF; DNA: TGTGCCAGTACGGGGAGTTGGGGGCTCTCTGGGGCCAACGTCCTGACTTTC
size: .; V: TRBV12-5; J: TRBJ2-7; D: .; CDR3: CASGFDPDYEQYF; DNA: TGTGCTAGTGGTTTTGATCCTGACTACGAGCAGTACTTC
size: .; V: TRBV29-1; J: TRBJ1-1; D: .; CDR3: CSVAATEAFF; DNA: TGCAGCGTTGCGGCCACTGAAGCTTTCTTT
size: few; V: TRBV27; J: TRBJ1-5; D: TRBD1; CDR3: CASSLGQGINQPQHF; DNA: TGTGCCAGCAGTTTGGGACAGGGGATCAATCAGCCCCAGCATTTT
size: .; V: TRBV6-4; J: TRBJ2-7; D: .; CDR3: CASSPGPSYEQYF; DNA: TGTGCCAGCAGCCCCGGGCCCTCCTACGAGCAGTACTTC
size: .; V: TRBV27; J: TRBJ1-2; D: .; CDR3: CASSLGPGASKVGYTF; DNA: TGTGCCAGCAGTTTAGGCCCAGGGGCCTCCAAAGTAGGCTACACCTTC
size: .; V: TRBV13; J: TRBJ1-1; D: TRBD1; CDR3: CASSTGGLPNTEAFF; DNA: TGTGCCAGCAGTACAGGGGGACTGCCGAACACTGAAGCTTTCTTT
size: .; V: TRBV19; J: TRBJ2-7; D: .; CDR3: CASSIRTDEQYF; DNA: TGTGCCAGTAGTATTAGAACAGACGAGCAGTACTTC
size: .; V: TRBV27; J: TRBJ2-7; D: .; CDR3: CASSSRQGGYEQYF; DNA: TGTGCCAGCAGTTCCCGACAGGGAGGCTACGAGCAGTACTTC
size: .; V: TRBV2; J: TRBJ2-2; D: TRBD1; CDR3: CASSEGQGPLTGELFF; DNA: TGTGCCAGCAGTGAAGGACAGGGGCCCCTCACCGGGGAGCTGTTTTTT
size: .; V: TRBV29-1; J: TRBJ1-2; D: .; CDR3: CSVEDTGPLGERVYGYTF; DNA: TGCAGCGTTGAAGATACAGGCCCCCTGGGGGAGAGGGTATATGGCTACACCTTC
size: .; V: TRBV2; J: TRBJ2-1; D: .; CDR3: CARGRSGPQYNEQFF; DNA: TGTGCCAGGGGGAGGTCGGGACCGCAATACAATGAGCAGTTCTTC
size: few; V: TRBV6-5; J: TRBJ1-6; D: .; CDR3: CASRQGSPLHF; DNA: TGTGCCAGCAGGCAAGGGTCACCCCTCCACTTT
size: .; V: TRBV7-7; J: TRBJ2-7; D: TRBD1; CDR3: CASSPFSGQGPYEQYF; DNA: TGTGCTAGCAGCCCCTTCTCGGGACAGGGCCCCTACGAGCAGTACTTC
size: .; V: TRBV2; J: TRBJ2-3; D: .; CDR3: CASSELGGPTDTQYF; DNA: TGTGCCAGCAGTGAACTTGGGGGTCCAACGGATACGCAGTATTTT
size: .; V: TRBV6-4; J: TRBJ2-4; D: .; CDR3: CASRRSRTKNIQYF; DNA: TGTGCCAGCAGGAGGAGCCGAACCAAAAACATTCAGTACTTC
size: .; V: TRBV14; J: TRBJ2-1; D: .; CDR3: CASSPSGDEQFF; DNA: TGTGCCAGCAGCCCGTCAGGGGATGAGCAGTTCTTC